This T cell receptor beta chain was sequenced for a study of blood T cell repertoires in COVID-19. About the study: Material from acute and convalescent COVID-19 was sourced from the United States, Italy and Spain. T cells, B-cell-depleted T cells, or PBMCs provided the cDNA or gDNA that served as material.

Original analysis: Reference gene primer amplification gave nucleated cell count estimates. Assay: immunoSEQ multiplex PCR; the TCRdb copy retains only in-frame clones and omits some. V and J calls and clone size follow that table, whereas D and trimming were derived from the DNA. Counted here are approximately 100,000 clones, approximately 90% occurring once; the ten biggest clones make up 32%. The table lists this clone with a count of one. Germline V lookup: CDR1 MDHEN, CDR2 SYDVKM. Deletions cut 5 bases from V and 5 bases from J, with 9 bases between. This CDR3 region has 12 residues. This receptor was taken from a woman over 75 with acute or convalescent COVID-19. The sample was peripheral blood. The V gene is TRBV28, the J gene TRBJ1-2; D gene unclear. DNA of the CDR3: TGTGCCAGCAGTCCAGGAAGTTATGGCTACACCTTC. Amino acid sequence: CASSPGSYGYTF.